These T cell receptor beta chains were read from a single sample in a study of shared clonotypes between healthy human individuals. TCRdb's copy holds only in-frame clones and misses some; the assay was immunoSEQ multiplex PCR. The table records roughly 1,800,000 clones, about 95% of them present only once. The sample consisted of naive CD8+ T cells sorted from blood. These receptors all stem from a man aged 18 to 29 in good health. The CDR3 runs from the conserved cysteine through the conserved F or W. The D gene is left open where the match is weak. Clone size, where shown, is once, few, many, or a class for clones that have expanded.

abundance	v_gene	j_gene	d_gene	CDR3aa	CDR3nt
NA	TRBV27	TRBJ2-7	TRBD1	CASSLTGLPSNEQYF	TGTGCCAGCAGTTTGACAGGGCTTCCGTCCAACGAGCAGTACTTC
NA	TRBV9	TRBJ2-3	TRBD2	CASSVGTSDRDTQYF	TGTGCCAGCAGCGTAGGGACTAGCGACCGAGATACGCAGTATTTT
NA	TRBV4-1	TRBJ2-2	TRBD2	CASSPRASGNTGELFF	TGCGCCAGCAGCCCCCGGGCTAGCGGCAACACCGGGGAGCTGTTTTTT
NA	TRBV2	TRBJ2-5	TRBD1	CASSGTGGLETQYF	TGTGCCAGCTCCGGGACAGGGGGACTTGAGACCCAGTACTTC
NA	TRBV28	TRBJ2-1	NA	CASSFLSYNEQFF	TGTGCCAGCAGTTTTCTCTCCTACAATGAGCAGTTCTTC
NA	TRBV27	TRBJ2-4	NA	CASSSPGGKNIQYF	TGTGCCAGCAGTTCCCCAGGGGGGAAAAACATTCAGTACTTC
NA	TRBV5-6	TRBJ2-7	NA	CASSVDGPYEQYF	TGTGCCAGCAGCGTGGACGGCCCCTACGAGCAGTACTTC
NA	TRBV4-3	TRBJ2-7	TRBD2	CASSQSGGDYEQYF	TGCGCCAGCAGCCAAAGTGGGGGGGACTACGAGCAGTACTTC
NA	TRBV11-2	TRBJ2-5	NA	CASSLGSQQETQYF	TGTGCCAGCAGCTTAGGCAGCCAGCAAGAGACCCAGTACTTC
NA	TRBV13	TRBJ1-1	TRBD1	CASSLFPAGGNTEAFF	TGTGCCAGCAGCTTATTCCCAGCAGGGGGGAACACTGAAGCTTTCTTT
NA	TRBV11-2	TRBJ2-7	TRBD1	CASSLPGGVLNEQYF	TGTGCCAGCAGCTTACCAGGGGGCGTCCTAAACGAGCAGTACTTC
NA	TRBV4-1	TRBJ2-7	TRBD2	CASSQVTGGAYEQYF	TGCGCCAGCAGCCAAGTTACGGGGGGAGCCTACGAGCAGTACTTC
NA	TRBV5-6	TRBJ2-2	NA	CASSFWNTKGTANTGELFF	TGTGCCAGCAGCTTTTGGAATACGAAAGGGACGGCGAACACCGGGGAGCTGTTTTTT
NA	TRBV7-9	TRBJ2-5	TRBD2	CASSLTTSGSWGTQYF	TGTGCCAGCAGCCTGACGACTAGCGGGTCCTGGGGGACCCAGTACTTC
NA	TRBV6-1	TRBJ1-2	NA	CASSEGISYGYTF	TGTGCCAGCAGTGAAGGGATCAGCTATGGCTACACCTTC
once	TRBV27	TRBJ2-3	NA	CASSYGGPTDTQYF	TGTGCCAGCAGTTATGGGGGACCCACAGATACGCAGTATTTT
once	TRBV27	TRBJ2-5	TRBD1	CASSLSIDRAETQYF	TGTGCCAGCAGTTTATCGATAGACAGGGCGGAGACCCAGTACTTC
NA	TRBV7-2	TRBJ1-1	NA	CASSPPGLMNTEAFF	TGTGCCAGCAGCCCCCCCGGGCTCATGAACACTGAAGCTTTCTTT
NA	TRBV7-9	TRBJ2-7	NA	CASSSKSSYEQYF	TGTGCCAGCAGCTCAAAGAGCTCCTACGAGCAGTACTTC
NA	TRBV28	TRBJ1-3	NA	CASSPTGGSGNTIYF	TGTGCCAGCAGTCCCACTGGAGGGTCTGGAAACACCATATATTTT
once	TRBV27	TRBJ2-4	NA	CASSPLGGQAAKNIQYF	TGTGCCAGCAGTCCACTCGGAGGCCAGGCGGCCAAAAACATTCAGTACTTC
NA	TRBV5-8	TRBJ2-7	NA	CATEDSYEQYF	TGTGCCACCGAGGACAGCTACGAGCAGTACTTC
NA	TRBV7-9	TRBJ2-7	NA	CASSLGPSYEQYF	TGTGCCAGCAGCCTCGGGCCTTCCTACGAGCAGTACTTC
NA	TRBV6-5	TRBJ2-1	NA	CASSHAADYNEQFF	TGTGCCAGCAGTCACGCCGCCGACTACAATGAGCAGTTCTTC
NA	TRBV19	TRBJ1-6	TRBD1	CASNQGANSPLHF	TGTGCCAGTAATCAGGGGGCCAATTCACCCCTCCACTTT
NA	TRBV4-1	TRBJ2-2	NA	CASSQGDPGGGELFF	TGCGCCAGCAGCCAAGGGGATCCTGGGGGCGGGGAGCTGTTTTTT
NA	TRBV5-1	TRBJ2-7	NA	CASGWASSSYEQYF	TGCGCCAGTGGCTGGGCTTCGAGCTCCTACGAGCAGTACTTC
once	TRBV6-5	TRBJ2-6	NA	CASSPPGSGANVLTF	TGTGCCAGCAGTCCCCCGGGCTCTGGGGCCAACGTCCTGACTTTC
NA	TRBV27	TRBJ2-7	NA	CASSLFVEGIWEQYF	TGTGCCAGCAGTTTATTCGTGGAAGGGATTTGGGAGCAGTACTTC
once	TRBV10-1	TRBJ1-5	NA	CASRSRVGLSTQPQHF	TGCGCCAGCAGATCCAGGGTCGGTCTCAGCACTCAGCCCCAGCATTTT
NA	TRBV7-9	TRBJ2-5	TRBD2	CASSFPLAGAYQETQYF	TGTGCCAGCAGCTTTCCCCTAGCGGGAGCGTACCAAGAGACCCAGTACTTC
NA	TRBV10-1	TRBJ2-7	NA	CASSVGRGYEQYF	TGCGCCAGCAGTGTGGGCAGGGGCTACGAGCAGTACTTC
NA	TRBV13	TRBJ1-1	NA	CASSLSLGAEAFF	TGTGCCAGCAGCTTATCTTTGGGGGCTGAAGCTTTCTTT
NA	TRBV4-1	TRBJ1-5	NA	CASSQDNPQGNQPQHF	TGCGCCAGCAGCCAAGATAATCCGCAAGGCAATCAGCCCCAGCATTTT
NA	TRBV27	TRBJ2-7	NA	CASSSGTRTENGQYF	TGTGCCAGCAGTTCGGGTACCCGGACGGAAAATGGACAGTACTTC
NA	TRBV5-5	TRBJ1-5	NA	CASSLVAGRNQPQHF	TGTGCCAGCAGCTTGGTGGCGGGACGTAATCAGCCCCAGCATTTT
NA	TRBV27	TRBJ1-5	NA	CASSRQEGSGQPQHF	TGTGCCAGCAGTCGACAGGAAGGAAGTGGACAGCCCCAGCATTTT
NA	TRBV4-1	TRBJ2-1	NA	CASSQDFWDLDYNEQFF	TGCGCCAGCAGCCAAGACTTTTGGGACCTCGACTACAATGAGCAGTTCTTC
NA	TRBV5-4	TRBJ2-7	TRBD1	CASSPRDRGDEQYF	TGTGCCAGCAGCCCCCGGGACAGGGGTGACGAGCAGTACTTC
NA	TRBV7-9	TRBJ1-3	TRBD1	CASLDRGAGNTIYF	TGTGCCAGCCTAGACAGGGGGGCTGGAAACACCATATATTTT
NA	TRBV29-1	TRBJ1-2	TRBD1	CSVDDRELNYGYTF	TGCAGCGTTGACGACAGGGAGTTGAACTATGGCTACACCTTC
once	TRBV10-3	TRBJ1-1	NA	CAISPGGGAGTEAFF	TGTGCCATCAGTCCCGGGGGGGGCGCAGGGACTGAAGCTTTCTTT
NA	TRBV11-2	TRBJ2-7	TRBD1	CASSLGQGPGFDEQYF	TGTGCCAGCAGCTTAGGACAGGGCCCCGGATTCGACGAGCAGTACTTC
NA	TRBV7-9	TRBJ2-5	NA	CASSLDDPQYF	TGTGCCAGCAGCTTAGATGACCCCCAGTACTTC
NA	TRBV27	TRBJ2-1	NA	CASISSGAYNEQFF	TGTGCCAGCATTTCGAGCGGAGCCTACAATGAGCAGTTCTTC
NA	TRBV29-1	TRBJ2-7	NA	CSVGGDRAFSYEQYF	TGCAGCGTCGGGGGGGACAGGGCCTTCTCCTACGAGCAGTACTTC
NA	TRBV7-9	TRBJ2-3	TRBD2	CASTLGRAGGMPGTDTQYF	TGTGCCAGCACCCTGGGTCGGGCGGGAGGCATGCCTGGCACAGATACGCAGTATTTT
NA	TRBV11-2	TRBJ2-3	TRBD2	CASSSWTSGGAMAQYF	TGTGCCAGCAGCTCCTGGACTAGCGGGGGGGCCATGGCGCAGTATTTT
NA	TRBV7-9	TRBJ2-3	NA	CASSAQTETSTDTQYF	TGTGCCAGCAGCGCTCAGACAGAAACTAGCACAGATACGCAGTATTTT
NA	TRBV4-1	TRBJ2-3	TRBD2	CASSQDPGDAGVLDTQYF	TGCGCCAGCAGCCAAGATCCAGGCGATGCGGGAGTTCTCGATACGCAGTATTTT
NA	TRBV9	TRBJ2-3	TRBD2	CASSPNWASGTDTQYF	TGTGCCAGCAGCCCGAACTGGGCTAGCGGGACAGATACGCAGTATTTT
few	TRBV19	TRBJ1-1	NA	CASSRDLETEAFF	TGTGCCAGTAGTCGGGACCTGGAGACTGAAGCTTTCTTT